The T cell receptor beta chain described here comes from a study of T cell responses to AZD1222 COVID-19 vaccine. Trimming removed 2 bases from V and 5 bases from J, with 12 bases in between. The CDR3 contains 14 residues. Germline V lookup: CDR1 SGHTA, CDR2 FQGTGA. Only in-frame clones appear in the TCRdb table, and some are missing; sequencing was by immunoSEQ multiplex PCR. In the table there are 70,000 to 100,000 clones, 80% to 90% of which are singletons. This clone has only one observation. The antigen is not known. General study results and limits: Sampled repertoires all dated from after the peak T cell response. Nearly half of spike-specific TCRs reportedly target variant regions that are unmutated in the B.1.351 and B.1.1.7 variants. Baseline seropositivity characterized only a handful of AZD1222 recipients.

This clonotype was sampled from an adult who received the AZD1222 COVID-19 vaccine. Here the sequenced sample was peripheral blood, taken 28 days after the second AZD1222 dose. The V call is TRBV7-3, the J call TRBJ1-1; D possibly corresponds to TRBD1 (6 bases). The CDR3 spells CASSLPGQGTEAFF. Written as DNA, the CDR3 is TGTGCCAGCAGCTTACCTGGGCAGGGGACTGAAGCTTTCTTT.